This paragraph covers one T cell receptor (beta chain) sequence. Its binding antigen is unknown. Base qualities are not recorded, but no much larger clone differs from it by a single base. The sample is drawn from a study of siplizumab effects on memory and regulatory T cells (dated by TCRdb to the late 2010s). A note on the overall study: The study looked at the effect of siplizumab, an anti-CD2 antibody, on alloreactive T-cell subsets in allogeneic mixed lymphocyte reactions made from human PBMCs.

The library came from the immunoSEQ multiplex PCR assay. The deep sequencing platform assayed approximately 10^5 TCR templates per sample. Genomic DNA extracted from sorted T cells was used for TCRbeta CDR3 sequencing. The paper's data handling went like this. The R programming language was used for clonal analysis of the TCRbeta CDR3 data. Unstimulated samples were compared with post-reaction CFSE-low samples to define alloreactive CD4+ and CD8+ clones. Regulatory or non-regulatory origin of alloreactive CD4+ clones was assigned by matching sequences to the sorted unstimulated Treg and non-Treg repertoires. TCRdb's version of the immuneACCESS table is confined to in-frame rearrangements and falls short of the full clone set. An unresolved V gene accounts for under half of the shortfall where checked; the remainder is of unknown origin. V, J and clone size were drawn from that table, and D and trimming were deduced from the DNA. This sample is represented by about 91,000 clones; approximately 97% of them were singletons. The ten largest clonotypes hold 0.031% of the sample.

Beyond this particular receptor, the publication reports: In reactions with siplizumab, an average of roughly 70% of mappable alloreactive CD4+ clones were Treg-derived, compared with around 30% in control reactions. Because sequences below about 10^-5 frequency were poorly captured, only a minor fraction of alloreactive clones could be mapped to unstimulated subsets. The cumulative frequency of alloreactive sequences that could be traced back to unstimulated CD4+ memory T cells was significantly reduced by siplizumab. Whether proliferating Tregs from siplizumab cultures were suppressive was not functionally confirmed. Roughly 75-97% of proliferating CD4+ or CD8+ clones could not be assigned a naive or memory phenotype. Compared with memory T cells, unstimulated naive T cells appeared more diverse, and naive cells seemed to make a substantial contribution to the alloresponse.

Taken from the germline V gene (reference sequence), the CDR1 and CDR2 loops are SEHNR and FQNEAQ. V lost 0 bases and J lost 4 bases; the stretch between them is 11 bases long. There are 15 amino acids in the CDR3, from cysteine to phenylalanine inclusive. Only the CDR3 region is kept as DNA, spanning 45 bases read in frame from base 1. Additional sequencing covered unstimulated subsets from a few donor pairs, namely CD8+ effector memory, CD4+ naive, CD8+ TEMRA, CD4+ memory and CD8+ naive. TCRbeta CDR3 sequencing was performed on sorted unstimulated T cells and on proliferating T cells recovered from mixed lymphocyte reactions. Fresh whole blood from approximately ten HLA-typed healthy donors was used to isolate PBMCs.

This sequence originates from a human donor in good health. Recombination connected TRBV7-9 to TRBJ2-3; a weak D assignment points to TRBD2 (5 bases agree). Sample: naive CD4+ T cells sorted from blood. Reading the label with the study, this specimen's cell subset or site is: unstimulated naive T cells. The sequence in DNA is TGTGCCAGCAGCTTAGCCGGGCAGGAGGCAGATACGCAGTATTTT. Its translation reads: CASSLAGQEADTQYF.